The sequence of this T cell receptor beta chain was determined in a study of technical replicates of blood from four donors. TCRdb's table, derived via immunoSEQ multiplex PCR, lists solely in-frame clones and lacks some. The data contain tens of thousands of clones, around 94% of them singletons. This receptor was identified in a human donor in good health. Sequenced material: T cells isolated from PBMCs.

CDR3 bases: TGTGCCAGCAGTCCGCGGCAGGGGACCCACGAGCAGTACTTC. Residues: CASSPRQGTHEQYF. This chain links TRBV27 with TRBJ2-7, with D maybe TRBD1 (6 bases). The germline CDR1 and CDR2 sequences are MNHEY and SMNVEV (reference sequence). The CDR3 is 14 residues long. V gave up 5 bases and J gave up 5 bases, with 16 bases separating them.